The TCR beta chain described here comes from a study of T cell clonotyping in hematopoietic cell transplantation. There are 16 residues in the CDR3. The V gene end was trimmed by 5 bases and the J gene end by 5 bases; junction bases not matched to a gene: 11. CDR1 and CDR2 (germline): KGHSH, LQKENI. A word on this clone: Its specificity is unknown.

Study-level results: Without cell sorting, CD4 versus CD8 contributions remain unresolved. Recipient TCR diversity dropped after transplant; expanded clonotypes rose from day 30 to 180. Broader posttransplant TCR repertoire diversity was predicted by graft donor and pretransplant recipient Inverse Simpson Index values. At the given depth, recipient repertoires were over 95% de novo clonotypes.

Produced via immunoSEQ multiplex PCR; TCRdb's table is partial and in-frame only. The sample lists approximately 8,700 clones, about 82% occurring once. The V gene is TRBV18, the J gene TRBJ1-1; 10 bases line up with TRBD1. The starting material was PBMCs, obtained 180 days after allogeneic stem cell transplant. This TCR was recovered from a female patient in her 30s who had an allogeneic stem cell transplant, so the T cells may come from the graft donor. Some clones in this sample may be carry-over from other donors' samples. The CDR3 spells CASSSTGGNSPTEAFF. In DNA, the CDR3 is TGTGCCAGCTCATCGACAGGGGGCAACTCTCCAACTGAAGCTTTCTTT.